This T cell receptor beta chain was obtained from a study of cytomegalovirus exposure and HLA in healthy donors. For the study at large: Early released data comprised 80 million to 100 million unique TCRs from HLA-typed donors. General study points: Data from an earlier analysis indicated that most TCR beta V segments were productive either about 87% or about 30% of the time. Compared with the roughly 700-donor mean, an Asian-associated ancestry cluster reportedly had fewer N-insertions, according to a later analysis.

Vbeta (60) and Jbeta (13) primers were used in the PCR. Under the authors' procedure: Tens of millions of unique TCR beta chains, around 11 million of them shared, were counted by a later analysis. TCRdb's copy holds only in-frame clones and misses some; the assay was immunoSEQ multiplex PCR. The DNA gave D and trimming, while V, J and clone size come from that table. Among around 140,000 clones listed, around 80% were seen once. As concerns this clone: No antigen is known for it.

Trimming removed 1 base from V and 5 bases from J; junction bases left unmatched: 7. Germline CDR1 reads MNHNS; CDR2 reads SASEGT. The CDR3 is 16 amino acids. The sequence was collected from a man under 40 in good health and CMV-seropositive. The sequencing input was PBMCs. The gene calls are TRBV6-1 and TRBJ2-7, with 11 bases that match TRBD2. The CDR3 loop reads CASSEEKASGRNEQYF. For the CDR3, the DNA is TGTGCCAGCAGTGAAGAGAAGGCTAGCGGGAGGAACGAGCAGTACTTC.